This is a list of T cell receptor beta chains from one sample in a study of T cell responses to AZD1222 COVID-19 vaccine. The data were produced by immunoSEQ multiplex PCR, yet TCRdb's version contains in-frame clones alone and is incomplete. The sample consists of 100,000 to 150,000 clones, around 92% of them appearing once. The specimen comprised peripheral blood, sampled 28 days after the second AZD1222 dose. The receptor source for this set is an adult who received the AZD1222 COVID-19 vaccine. Each CDR3 is given with its conserved first and last residue. Some rows have no size entry. The others give once, few or many, or a class for an expanded clone.

NA | TRBV18 | CASSPGRIGTKNTGELFF
NA | TRBV29-1 | CSVDGQNTGELFF
NA | TRBV7-9 | CASTRAGTEAFF
NA | TRBV29-1 | CSVRAGGSTEAFF
NA | TRBV2 | CAGSRGTGEQYF
NA | TRBV29-1 | CSVGGTANYGYTF
NA | TRBV7-8 | CASGHSGRVSEQFF
NA | TRBV12-3/TRBV12-4 | CASSRAGQGLFF
NA | TRBV12-5 | CASGVGQPINSPLHF
NA | TRBV7-2 | CASSSTSGLVDTQYF
NA | TRBV5-1 | CASSLDDSPLHF
NA | TRBV6-1 | CASSENEGRQYYNEQFF
NA | TRBV11-2 | CASSLGGTDTQYF
once | TRBV11-3 | CASSTYRGTEAFF
NA | TRBV7-6 | CASSLGINYGYTF
NA | TRBV2 | CASSEWSEGFF
once | TRBV19 | CASSIGRSSGNTIYF
NA | TRBV5-1 | CASSLAGGAGTYNEQFF
NA | TRBV6-5 | CASSQAPNSPLHF
NA | TRBV27 | CASSPTGGEQYF
NA | TRBV5-1 | CASRVPTEETQYF
NA | TRBV3-1/TRBV3-2 | CASSPSQLAGGHYNEQFF
NA | TRBV10-3 | CAISDRTDTQYF
NA | TRBV27 | CASSRFSRDEKLFF
once | TRBV11-2 | CASSWGVFTNVLTF
NA | TRBV29-1 | CSVVEGASNEKLFF
NA | TRBV19 | CASTLSGQNNEQFF
NA | TRBV19 | CASSIRDRPNTEAFF